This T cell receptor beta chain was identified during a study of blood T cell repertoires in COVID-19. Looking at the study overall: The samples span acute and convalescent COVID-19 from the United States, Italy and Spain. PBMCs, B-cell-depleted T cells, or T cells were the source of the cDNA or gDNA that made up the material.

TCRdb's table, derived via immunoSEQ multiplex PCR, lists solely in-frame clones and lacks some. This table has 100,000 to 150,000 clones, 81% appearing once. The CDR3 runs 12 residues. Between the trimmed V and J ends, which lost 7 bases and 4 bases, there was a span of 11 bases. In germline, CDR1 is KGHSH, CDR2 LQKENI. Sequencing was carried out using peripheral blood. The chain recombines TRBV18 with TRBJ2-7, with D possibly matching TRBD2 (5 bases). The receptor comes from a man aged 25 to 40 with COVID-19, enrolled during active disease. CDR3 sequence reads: CASLGVFYEQYF. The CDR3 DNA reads TGTGCCAGCTTGGGAGTCTTTTACGAGCAGTACTTC.